This T cell receptor beta chain was captured by sequencing in a study of shared clonotypes between healthy human individuals (dated by TCRdb to the early 2020s). With respect to the entire study: Two women and a few men aged 18 to 49 years were included in the cohort. Leukapheresis yielded between about 0.9 and 10 billion PBMCs per donor. Libraries were prepared and TCR repertoires were sequenced by different laboratories using diverse techniques, in order to increase sequencing depth and limit assay-specific biases. For each donor, CD4 naive and CD4 memory were each given three plates, CD8 naive was given two plates, and CD8 memory was given one plate. The study deeply sequenced blood TCR repertoires of about five healthy adults to estimate repertoire size and the extent of clonotype sharing between individuals. Paper-wide results and their limitations: Sampling was limited to blood, and TCR repertoires in tissue likely differ from TCR repertoires in blood. Clonotypes shared by all four sorted-subset donors showed higher generation probabilities than non-shared clonotypes. Larger estimated clonotype richness was generally found for naive subsets than for memory subsets. The genetic and exposure-history diversity represented was limited by the small number of donors. Even with the large sequencing depth, rarefaction of the sorted-subset datasets indicated that sequencing was incomplete. Across a few donors, around 5.4% of naive CD4, roughly 3.4% of naive CD8, approximately 2.5% of memory CD4, and approximately 0.4% of memory CD8 clonotypes were shared. Pairwise subsampling indicated that sequencing depth was expected to affect the degree of clonotype sharing among donors.

Taken from the germline V gene, the CDR1 and CDR2 loops are SGHRS and YFSETQ. V gives up 0 bases and J gives up 0 bases, and the segment between their germline ends measures 9 bases. Its CDR3 holds 15 amino acids, cysteine through phenylalanine. Only the CDR3 portion is preserved as DNA: 45 bases, with reading frame beginning at the first base. Donors were healthy HIV-negative adults with no recently reported acute infections or vaccinations. Every donor was a Caucasian adult living in Nashville, Tennessee, USA. CD4+ T cells were enriched by magnetic negative selection, after which naive cells were positively selected on CD45RA and the negative fraction was taken as the memory subset. After blood collection by leukapheresis, PBMCs were isolated using Ficoll-Histopaque density gradient centrifugation and then cryopreserved in the vapor phase of liquid nitrogen. Analytical flow cytometry was used to check the purity and quantity of each magnetically sorted T cell population. From each sorted fraction, genomic DNA was isolated and quantified by UV absorbance on a Nanodrop 2000c.

Using the deep immunoSEQ assay, TCR CDR3 regions were amplified from genomic DNA by multiplex PCR. Extracted genomic DNA from each cell subset was spread evenly across all wells of several immunoSEQ 96-well plates, with each plate serving as a replicate. For sorted subsets, 200 to 250 ng of genomic DNA, equivalent to roughly 30,000 T cell genomes, went into each replicate PCR. Purified libraries were measured with a Qubit 3.0 fluorometer, size-checked on a Bioanalyzer 2100, and measured again with the KAPA Library Quantification kit. Every immunoSEQ 96-well plate was sequenced on a separate single-read 150-cycle Illumina NextSeq 550 flow cell. The original pipeline was this. Because the immunoSEQ output held only junctional sequences and lacked quality scores, the filtering could not match the filtering applied to full-length reads. To assign V/J genes and CDR3, sequences were annotated using PyIR, a Python wrapper for IgBLAST v1.9, with IMGT germline references. Any read was removed if the V/J assignment was weak (E-value above 1e-6), the CDR3 was missing, or the read contained stop codons, out-of-frame junctions, or ambiguous translated residues. V3J clonotypes were defined as sequences sharing the same inferred V gene, J gene, and CDR3 amino acid sequence. Percentage overlap between repertoires was calculated by dividing the number of shared unique clonotypes by the size of the smaller repertoire. Three approaches were used to assess repertoire richness: RTK rarefaction, the Chao1 estimator, and Recon v2.1 estimates of unobserved clonotypes. Generation probabilities were computed with OLGA for all TCRbeta clonotypes obtained by the gDNA method from several donors. This is the immuneACCESS table as TCRdb keeps it, with only in-frame sequences that have V and J called. A part of the clones is gone; compared with another copy, unresolved V genes explain less than half, and the rest is unexplained. The DNA gave D and trimming, while V, J and clone size come from that table. This sample comprises 2,500,000 or so clones, 80% to 95% of them detected only once. 0.3% to 0.45% of the sample belongs to the ten largest clones.

To note about this clone: The antigen it recognizes is unknown. No base qualities exist here, and no much larger clone lies one base off it.

Sequenced input: naive CD4+ T cells from PBMCs. Interpreted using the paper, the cell subset or site label stands for: CD45RA+ positively selected. The receptor comes from a man aged 18-30 years in good health. Some clones in this sample may be carry-over from other donors' samples. The chain joins TRBV5-1 to TRBJ1-1; a confident D gene designation cannot be given. The bases read TGCGCCAGCAGCTTGGCTGGCAATGTGAACACTGAAGCTTTCTTT. This encodes CASSLAGNVNTEAFF.